The rows below give T cell receptor beta chains drawn from one sample of a study of graft-versus-host responses after intestinal transplantation. No antigen is known for these receptors. Some clones are missing from TCRdb's copy, which holds only in-frame ones; the method was immunoSEQ multiplex PCR. The table lists over 55,000 clones, around 82% of them singletons. The sequencing used unstimulated CD4+ T cells sorted from spleen or lymph node cells, collected before transplant. The source is a human donor who was the organ donor for an intestinal transplant. The CDR3 runs from the conserved cysteine through the conserved F or W. Each record gives: CDR3 DNA, CDR3 protein, clone size, V gene, D gene, J gene. D genes are given only for firm matches. Some rows have no size entry. The others give once, few or many, or a class for an expanded clone.

CDR3nt: TGTGCCAGCAGTGCTACGCGGGGGGAACAAGAGACCCAGTACTTC
CDR3aa: CASSATRGEQETQYF
abundance: NA
v_gene: TRBV2
d_gene: TRBD2
j_gene: TRBJ2-5

CDR3nt: TGTGCCAGCAGCTTTGGGCGAAATCAGCCCCAGCATTTT
CDR3aa: CASSFGRNQPQHF
abundance: NA
v_gene: TRBV13
d_gene: NA
j_gene: TRBJ1-5

CDR3nt: TGTGCCAGCAGCATACAAGCGGGGGGAGGCACAGATACGCAGTATTTT
CDR3aa: CASSIQAGGGTDTQYF
abundance: few
v_gene: TRBV7-6
d_gene: TRBD2
j_gene: TRBJ2-3

CDR3nt: TGTGCCAGCAGTTTCTCGGGAAACTATGGCTACACCTTC
CDR3aa: CASSFSGNYGYTF
abundance: NA
v_gene: TRBV27
d_gene: NA
j_gene: TRBJ1-2

CDR3nt: TGTGCCAGCAGCTTTAGCGGGGGGGCCTTTGGGGAGACCCAGTACTTC
CDR3aa: CASSFSGGAFGETQYF
abundance: NA
v_gene: TRBV7-2
d_gene: TRBD2
j_gene: TRBJ2-5

CDR3nt: TGTGCCAGCAGCTTTCTAGCGGGGTTCCAACGGAATGAGCAGTTCTTC
CDR3aa: CASSFLAGFQRNEQFF
abundance: NA
v_gene: TRBV5-6
d_gene: TRBD2
j_gene: TRBJ2-1

CDR3nt: TGTGCCAGCAGCCAAGATACAGATTATGGCTACACCTTC
CDR3aa: CASSQDTDYGYTF
abundance: NA
v_gene: TRBV4-2
d_gene: NA
j_gene: TRBJ1-2

CDR3nt: TGTGCCAGCAGCTTAGAAGGTTTCCAGTGGACTCAAAATCAGCCCCAGCATTTT
CDR3aa: CASSLEGFQWTQNQPQHF
abundance: NA
v_gene: TRBV7-6
d_gene: NA
j_gene: TRBJ1-5

CDR3nt: TGTGCCAGCTCACCGGACAGGGGGCTGAACTATGGCTACACCTTC
CDR3aa: CASSPDRGLNYGYTF
abundance: NA
v_gene: TRBV18
d_gene: TRBD1
j_gene: TRBJ1-2

CDR3nt: TGTGCCAGCAGACCGGGACAGGGCTATGGAGGCTACACCTTC
CDR3aa: CASRPGQGYGGYTF
abundance: NA
v_gene: TRBV6-5
d_gene: TRBD1
j_gene: TRBJ1-2

CDR3nt: TGTGCCAGCAGCTTGAGAGTCTATGGCTACACCTTC
CDR3aa: CASSLRVYGYTF
abundance: NA
v_gene: TRBV7-9
d_gene: NA
j_gene: TRBJ1-2

CDR3nt: TGCGCCAGCAGCCAAGTGGCAGACTCTGGAAACACCATATATTTT
CDR3aa: CASSQVADSGNTIYF
abundance: NA
v_gene: TRBV4-3
d_gene: NA
j_gene: TRBJ1-3

CDR3nt: TGTGCCAGCAGTTTACCCCCCGGCGGGGGGGCGAACAATGAGCAGTTCTTC
CDR3aa: CASSLPPGGGANNEQFF
abundance: NA
v_gene: TRBV28
d_gene: TRBD2
j_gene: TRBJ2-1

CDR3nt: TGTGCCAGTAGTAACAGGGGAGCTAATGAAAAACTGTTTTTT
CDR3aa: CASSNRGANEKLFF
abundance: NA
v_gene: TRBV19
d_gene: TRBD1
j_gene: TRBJ1-4